The clone carrying this T cell receptor beta chain has a handful of counts. Study processing details: For nucleated cells, counts were estimated from reference gene primer amplification. The data were produced by immunoSEQ multiplex PCR, yet TCRdb's version contains in-frame clones alone and is incomplete. For V, J and clone size, that table is used; D and trimming come from the DNA. The sample has about 70,000 clones, around 89% seen once; the top ten hold 5% to 7%. Germline CDR1 and CDR2: MGHRA and YSYEKL. The CDR3 runs to 16 residues. V was pared by 2 bases and J by 2 bases, with 15 bases between. The data derive from a study of blood T cell repertoires in COVID-19. On the study more broadly: The study drew acute and convalescent COVID-19 samples from the United States, Italy and Spain. In each case, the material was cDNA or gDNA derived from T cells, B-cell-depleted T cells, or PBMCs.

The rearrangement links TRBV4-1 to TRBJ1-2, with D tentatively TRBD1 (5 bases). This sequence was found in a woman aged 70-85 years with acute or convalescent COVID-19. The specimen sequenced was peripheral blood. DNA for the CDR3: TGCGCCAGCAGCCAAAGCCCAACGACAGCGAACTATGGCTACACCTTC. Amino acid sequence: CASSQSPTTANYGYTF.